This T cell receptor beta chain was captured by sequencing in a study of blood T cell repertoires in COVID-19. Profiling relied on immunoSEQ multiplex PCR, and the TCRdb table lists in-frame clones only, not all of them. The sample shows tens of thousands of clones, more than 90% of them seen only once. V lost 4 bases and J lost 2; bases outside the gene matches: 5. The CDR3 sequence is 14 residues long. Per the germline V gene, CDR1 is SGDLS and CDR2 is YYNGEE. The sequence was collected from a man between 60 and 75 years old with acute or convalescent COVID-19. This chain connects TRBV9 to TRBJ1-2; TRBD1 aligns across 7 bases. Material: peripheral blood. This CDR3 reads CASSLRQGNYGYTF. As DNA, the CDR3 is TGTGCCAGCAGCCTCAGACAGGGCAACTATGGCTACACCTTC.